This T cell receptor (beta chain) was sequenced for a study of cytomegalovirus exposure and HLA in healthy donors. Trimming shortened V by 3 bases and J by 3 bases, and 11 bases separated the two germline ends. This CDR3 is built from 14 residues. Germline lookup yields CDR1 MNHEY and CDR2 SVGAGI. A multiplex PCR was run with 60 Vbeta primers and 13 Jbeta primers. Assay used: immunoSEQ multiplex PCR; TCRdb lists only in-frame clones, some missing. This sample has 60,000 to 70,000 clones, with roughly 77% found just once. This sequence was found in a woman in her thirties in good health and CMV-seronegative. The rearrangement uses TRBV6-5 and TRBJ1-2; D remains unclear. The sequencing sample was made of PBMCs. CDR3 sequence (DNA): TGTGCCAGCAGTTATATAGCGCAAGACTATGGCTACACCTTC. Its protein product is CASSYIAQDYGYTF.